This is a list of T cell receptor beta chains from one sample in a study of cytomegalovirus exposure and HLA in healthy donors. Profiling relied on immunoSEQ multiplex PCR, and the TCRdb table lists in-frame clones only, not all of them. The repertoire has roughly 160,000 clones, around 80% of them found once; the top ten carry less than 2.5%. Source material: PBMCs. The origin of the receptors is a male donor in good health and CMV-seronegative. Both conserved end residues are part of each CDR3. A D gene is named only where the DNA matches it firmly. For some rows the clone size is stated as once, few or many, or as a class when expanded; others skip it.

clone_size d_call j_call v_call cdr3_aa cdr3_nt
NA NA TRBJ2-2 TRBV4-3 CASSQDTGSGELFF TGCGCCAGCAGCCAAGATACAGGGTCCGGGGAGCTGTTTTTT
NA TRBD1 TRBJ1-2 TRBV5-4 CASSLGVGQGIYGYTF TGTGCCAGCAGCTTGGGCGTGGGACAGGGCATCTATGGCTACACCTTC
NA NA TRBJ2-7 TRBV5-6 CASSLASRAYEQYF TGTGCCAGCAGCTTGGCGTCCAGGGCATACGAGCAGTACTTC
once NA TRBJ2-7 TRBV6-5 CASTNQGGPYEQYF TGTGCCAGCACCAACCAGGGAGGCCCCTACGAGCAGTACTTC
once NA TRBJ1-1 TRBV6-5 CASSYSGRQGEAFF TGTGCCAGCAGTTACTCGGGTCGGCAGGGTGAAGCTTTCTTT
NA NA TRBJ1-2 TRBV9 CASSVAGAYGYTF TGTGCCAGCAGCGTAGCAGGGGCCTATGGCTACACCTTC
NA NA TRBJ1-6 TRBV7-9 CASSPYRF TGTGCCAGCAGCCCCTACCGATTT
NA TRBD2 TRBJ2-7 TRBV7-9 CASSLSAVASGRFNEQYF TGTGCCAGCAGCTTAAGCGCCGTGGCTAGCGGGAGGTTTAACGAGCAGTACTTC
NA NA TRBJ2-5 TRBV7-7 CASSRDFRETQYF TGTGCCAGCAGTCGGGACTTCCGAGAGACCCAGTACTTC
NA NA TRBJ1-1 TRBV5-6 CASTDTLNTEAFF TGTGCCAGCACCGACACCTTAAACACTGAAGCTTTCTTT
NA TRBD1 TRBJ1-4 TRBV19 CASSAGGMGEKLFF TGTGCCAGTAGTGCAGGGGGCATGGGTGAAAAACTGTTTTTT
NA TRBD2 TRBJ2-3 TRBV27 CASSWSFLSGGRGDTQYF TGTGCCAGCAGTTGGTCGTTTTTGTCGGGGGGGCGAGGAGATACGCAGTATTTT
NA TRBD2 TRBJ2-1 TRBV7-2 CASSLAPLAGGYNEQFF TGTGCCAGCAGCTTAGCGCCCCTAGCGGGGGGGTACAATGAGCAGTTCTTC
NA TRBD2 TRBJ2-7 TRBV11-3 CASSLAGVGSYEQYF TGTGCCAGCAGTCTAGCGGGAGTTGGGTCCTACGAGCAGTACTTC
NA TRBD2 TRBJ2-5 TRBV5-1 CASSSGLAGGHETQYF TGCGCCAGCAGCTCCGGACTAGCGGGAGGGCATGAGACCCAGTACTTC
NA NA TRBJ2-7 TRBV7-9 CASSRTVYEQYF TGTGCCAGCAGCCGGACAGTCTACGAGCAGTACTTC
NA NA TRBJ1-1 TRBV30 CAWSQLGGATEAFF TGTGCCTGGAGTCAGTTAGGGGGGGCAACTGAAGCTTTCTTT
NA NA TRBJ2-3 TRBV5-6 CASSLGPTTDTQYF TGTGCCAGCAGCCTGGGGCCCACCACAGATACGCAGTATTTT
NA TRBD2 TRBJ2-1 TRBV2 CASSGTSGLYNEQFF TGTGCCAGCAGCGGGACTAGCGGGCTCTACAATGAGCAGTTCTTC
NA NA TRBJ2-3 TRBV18 CASSPLTVSSTDTQYF TGTGCCAGCTCACCGCTGACAGTATCTAGCACAGATACGCAGTATTTT
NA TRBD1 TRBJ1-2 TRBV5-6 CASRTPRDRRDYGYTF TGTGCCAGCAGGACACCCCGGGACAGAAGGGATTATGGCTACACCTTC
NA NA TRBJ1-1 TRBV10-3 CAISDGGYTEAFF TGTGCCATCAGTGATGGTGGCTACACTGAAGCTTTCTTT
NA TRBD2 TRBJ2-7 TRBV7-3 CASSLTGGRDEQYF TGTGCCAGCAGCTTAACGGGGGGGAGGGACGAGCAGTACTTC
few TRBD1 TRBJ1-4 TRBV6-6 CASSSSGTAGEKLFF TGTGCCAGCAGTTCTTCCGGGACAGCTGGTGAAAAACTGTTTTTT
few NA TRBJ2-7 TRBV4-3 CASSQGRQVGYEQYF TGCGCCAGCAGCCAGGGTAGACAAGTGGGCTACGAGCAGTACTTC
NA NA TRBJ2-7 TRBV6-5 CASKDIPGGEQYF TGTGCCAGCAAGGACATTCCCGGTGGCGAGCAGTACTTC
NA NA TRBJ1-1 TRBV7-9 CASSLALGMNTEAFF TGTGCCAGCAGCTTAGCGCTCGGGATGAACACTGAAGCTTTCTTT
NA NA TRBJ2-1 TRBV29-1 CSVGPPAGRHNEQFF TGCAGCGTTGGGCCCCCGGCAGGGCGCCACAATGAGCAGTTCTTC
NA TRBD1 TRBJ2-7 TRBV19 CASSASGTGVRYEQYF TGTGCCAGTAGTGCCTCCGGGACAGGGGTACGCTACGAGCAGTACTTC
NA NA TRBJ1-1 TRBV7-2 CASSLWGGNSNTEAFF TGTGCCAGCAGCTTATGGGGGGGGAATTCAAACACTGAAGCTTTCTTT
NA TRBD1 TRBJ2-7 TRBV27 CASTFVGGQESYEQYF TGTGCCAGCACCTTTGTGGGGGGACAGGAGTCCTACGAGCAGTACTTC
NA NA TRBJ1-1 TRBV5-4 CASSLWAANTEAFF TGTGCCAGCAGCTTATGGGCCGCGAACACTGAAGCTTTCTTT
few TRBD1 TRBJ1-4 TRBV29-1 CSFMTGGTNEKLFF TGCAGCTTCATGACAGGGGGGACTAATGAAAAACTGTTTTTT
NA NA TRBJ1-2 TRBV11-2 CASSSLTSGVDGYTF TGTGCCAGCAGCTCACTTACCTCAGGGGTGGATGGCTACACCTTC
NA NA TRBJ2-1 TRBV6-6 CASSYSEGVEQFF TGTGCCAGCAGTTACTCGGAGGGAGTTGAGCAGTTCTTC
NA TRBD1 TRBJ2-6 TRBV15 CATRRAGGEFHPGANVLTF TGTGCCACCAGGAGGGCAGGGGGCGAGTTTCACCCTGGGGCCAACGTCCTGACTTTC
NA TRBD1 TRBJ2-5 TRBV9 CASSVGDRGETQYF TGTGCCAGCAGCGTAGGTGACAGGGGAGAGACCCAGTACTTC
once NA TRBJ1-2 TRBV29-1 CSVEQGTGYTF TGCAGCGTTGAACAGGGAACTGGCTACACCTTC
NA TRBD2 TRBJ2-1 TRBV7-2 CASSLASSGGYNEQFF TGTGCCAGCAGCTTAGCCTCGAGCGGGGGTTACAATGAGCAGTTCTTC
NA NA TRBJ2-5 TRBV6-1 CASSESKTQYF TGTGCCAGCAGTGAAAGCAAGACCCAGTACTTC
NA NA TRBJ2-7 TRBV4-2 CASSQDQGQSYEQYF TGTGCCAGCAGCCAAGATCAAGGACAGTCCTACGAGCAGTACTTC
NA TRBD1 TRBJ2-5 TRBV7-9 CASSLGQGGQETQYF TGTGCCAGCAGCTTGGGACAGGGAGGGCAAGAGACCCAGTACTTC
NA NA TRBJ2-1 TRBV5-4 CASSVEAISYNEQFF TGTGCCAGCAGCGTAGAAGCGATTTCCTACAATGAGCAGTTCTTC
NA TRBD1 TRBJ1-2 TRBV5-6 CASSLLGQGRGYTF TGTGCCAGCAGCTTGTTGGGACAGGGACGCGGCTACACCTTC
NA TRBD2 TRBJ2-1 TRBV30 CAWSLAGGPGGFF TGTGCCTGGTCCCTAGCGGGGGGGCCTGGTGGGTTCTTC
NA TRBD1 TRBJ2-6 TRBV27 CASSPGTGFGANVLTF TGTGCCAGCAGCCCCGGGACAGGGTTCGGGGCCAACGTCCTGACTTTC
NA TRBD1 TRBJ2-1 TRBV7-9 CASSSTGNSYNEQFF TGTGCCAGCAGCTCGACAGGGAACTCCTACAATGAGCAGTTCTTC
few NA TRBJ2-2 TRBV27 CASSRRQMTGELFF TGTGCCAGCAGCCGCCGACAGATGACCGGGGAGCTGTTTTTT
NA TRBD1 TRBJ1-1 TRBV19 CASADRGLSDTEAFF TGTGCCAGTGCCGACAGGGGACTATCCGACACTGAAGCTTTCTTT